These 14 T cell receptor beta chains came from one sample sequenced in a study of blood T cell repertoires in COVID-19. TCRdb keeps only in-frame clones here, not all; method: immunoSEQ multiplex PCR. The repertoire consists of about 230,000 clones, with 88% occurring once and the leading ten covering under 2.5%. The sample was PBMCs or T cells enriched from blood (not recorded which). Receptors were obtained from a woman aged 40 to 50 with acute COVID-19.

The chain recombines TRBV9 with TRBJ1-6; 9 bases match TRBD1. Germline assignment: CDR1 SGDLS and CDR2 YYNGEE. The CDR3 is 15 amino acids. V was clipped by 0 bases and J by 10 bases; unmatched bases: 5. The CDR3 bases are TGTGCCAGCAGCGTAGTAGACAGGGGGGCCTCACCCCTCCACTTT. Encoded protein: CASSVVDRGASPLHF.

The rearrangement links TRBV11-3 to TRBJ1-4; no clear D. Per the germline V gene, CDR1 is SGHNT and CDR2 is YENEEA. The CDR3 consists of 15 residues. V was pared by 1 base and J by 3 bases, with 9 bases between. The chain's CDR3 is CASSLGEVANEKLFF. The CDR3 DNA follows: TGTGCCAGCAGCTTAGGGGAGGTGGCTAATGAAAAACTGTTTTTT.

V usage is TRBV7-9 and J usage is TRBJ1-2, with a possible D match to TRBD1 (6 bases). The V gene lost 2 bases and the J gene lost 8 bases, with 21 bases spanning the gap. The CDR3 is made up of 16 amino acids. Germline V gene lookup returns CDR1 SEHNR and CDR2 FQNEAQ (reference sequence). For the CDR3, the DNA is TGTGCCAGCAGCTTAAGGGGCACAGGGATTATGGACGGCTACACCTTC. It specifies CASSLRGTGIMDGYTF.

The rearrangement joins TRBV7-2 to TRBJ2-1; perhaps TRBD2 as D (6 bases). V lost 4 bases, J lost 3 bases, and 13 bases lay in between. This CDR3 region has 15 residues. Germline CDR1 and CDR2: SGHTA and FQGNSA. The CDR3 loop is CASSSWLADYNEQFF. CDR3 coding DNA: TGTGCCAGCAGCTCCTGGTTAGCGGACTACAATGAGCAGTTCTTC.

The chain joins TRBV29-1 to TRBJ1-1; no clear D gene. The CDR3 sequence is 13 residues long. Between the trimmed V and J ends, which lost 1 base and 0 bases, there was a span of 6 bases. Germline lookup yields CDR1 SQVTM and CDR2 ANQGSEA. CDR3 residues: CSVEVQMNTEAFF. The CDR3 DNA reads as TGCAGCGTTGAAGTTCAGATGAACACTGAAGCTTTCTTT. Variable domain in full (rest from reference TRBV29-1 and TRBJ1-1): SAVISQKPSRDICQRGTSLTIQCQVDSQVTMMFWYRQQPGQSLTLIATANQGSEATYESGFVIDKFPISRPNLTFSTLTVSNMSPEDSSIYLCSVEVQMNTEAFFGQGTRLTVV.

The CDR3 sequence is CASSHPRGNNEQFF. The CDR3 DNA sequence: TGCGCCAGCAGCCATCCGCGGGGGAACAATGAGCAGTTCTTC. The chain uses TRBV5-1 and TRBJ2-1; TRBD2 agrees at 7 bases. The V gene's germline CDR1 is SGHRS and CDR2 YFSETQ. V lost 4 bases to trimming and J lost 5 bases; unmatched junction nucleotides: 6. The CDR3 loop spans 14 amino acids.

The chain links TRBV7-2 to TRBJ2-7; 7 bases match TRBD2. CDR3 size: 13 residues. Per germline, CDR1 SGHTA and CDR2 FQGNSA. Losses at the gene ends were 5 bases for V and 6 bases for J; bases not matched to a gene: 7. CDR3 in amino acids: CASSPGRVGEQYF. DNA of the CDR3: TGTGCCAGCAGCCCAGGGAGGGTGGGCGAGCAGTACTTC.

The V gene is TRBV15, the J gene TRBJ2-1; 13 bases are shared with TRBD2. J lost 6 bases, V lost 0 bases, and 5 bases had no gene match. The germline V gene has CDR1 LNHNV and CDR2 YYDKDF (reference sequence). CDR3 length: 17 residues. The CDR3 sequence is CATSRDQGLAGFNEQFF. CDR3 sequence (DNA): TGTGCCACCAGCAGAGATCAGGGACTAGCGGGATTCAATGAGCAGTTCTTC. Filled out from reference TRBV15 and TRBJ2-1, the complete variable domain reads DAMVIQNPRYQVTQFGKPVTLSCSQTLNHNVMYWYQQKSSQAPKLLFHYYDKDFNNEADTPDNFQSRRPNTSFCFLDIRSPGLGDTAMYLCATSRDQGLAGFNEQFFGPGTRLTVL.

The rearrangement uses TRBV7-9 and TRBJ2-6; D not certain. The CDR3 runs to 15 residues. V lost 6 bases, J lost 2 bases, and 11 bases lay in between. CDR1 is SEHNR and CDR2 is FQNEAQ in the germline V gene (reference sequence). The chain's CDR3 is CASRGGLPGANVLTF. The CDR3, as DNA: TGTGCCAGCAGAGGTGGGCTACCTGGGGCCAACGTCCTGACTTTC. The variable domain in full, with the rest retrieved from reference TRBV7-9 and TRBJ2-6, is DTGVSQNPRHKITKRGQNVTFRCDPISEHNRLYWYRQTLGQGPEFLTYFQNEAQLEKSRLLSDRFSAERPKGSFSTLEIQRTEQGDSAMYLCASRGGLPGANVLTFGAGSRLTVL.

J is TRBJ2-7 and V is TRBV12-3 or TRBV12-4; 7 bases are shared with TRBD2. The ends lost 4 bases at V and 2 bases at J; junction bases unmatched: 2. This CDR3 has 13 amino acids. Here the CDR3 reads CASSWEGPYEQYV. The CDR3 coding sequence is TGTGCCAGCAGTTGGGAGGGGCCCTACGAGCAGTACGTC.

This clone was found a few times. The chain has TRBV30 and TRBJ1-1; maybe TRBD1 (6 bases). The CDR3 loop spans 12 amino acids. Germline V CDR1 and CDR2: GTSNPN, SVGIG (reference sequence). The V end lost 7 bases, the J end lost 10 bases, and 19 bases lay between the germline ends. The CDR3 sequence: CAFTRGGRRAFF. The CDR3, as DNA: TGTGCCTTTACGAGGGGGGGGCGAAGAGCTTTCTTT.

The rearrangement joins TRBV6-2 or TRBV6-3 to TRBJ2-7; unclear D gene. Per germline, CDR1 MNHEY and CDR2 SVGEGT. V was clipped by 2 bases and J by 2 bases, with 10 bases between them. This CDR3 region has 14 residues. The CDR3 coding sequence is TGTGCCAGCAGTTACCCTCGTGAGCCCTACGAGCAGTACGTC. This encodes CASSYPREPYEQYV.

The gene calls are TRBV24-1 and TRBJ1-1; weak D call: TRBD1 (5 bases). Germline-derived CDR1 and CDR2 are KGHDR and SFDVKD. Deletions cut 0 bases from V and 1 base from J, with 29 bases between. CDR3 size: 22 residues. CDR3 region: CATSDLLEAAGRGYRSNTEAFF. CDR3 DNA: TGTGCCACCAGTGATTTGCTTGAAGCTGCGGGGCGAGGGTACAGGTCGAACACTGAAGCTTTCTTT.

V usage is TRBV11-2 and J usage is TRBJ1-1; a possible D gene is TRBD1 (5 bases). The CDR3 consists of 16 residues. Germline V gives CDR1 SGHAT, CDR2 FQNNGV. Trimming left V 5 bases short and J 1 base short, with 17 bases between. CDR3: CASSPHPTGGNTEAFF. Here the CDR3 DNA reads TGTGCCAGCAGCCCTCATCCTACCGGGGGGAACACTGAAGCTTTCTTT.